This T cell receptor (beta chain) came from a study of blood T cells in healthy people across ages. Losses at the gene ends were 6 bases for V and 4 bases for J; bases not matched to a gene: 5. Germline assignment: CDR1 DFQATT and CDR2 SNEGSKA (reference sequence). The CDR3 runs 13 residues. The sample providers were healthy Caucasian people from Russia, aged about 6 to 95. General study results and limits: When one million T cells were used, diversity estimates were thought to be underestimates.

With a J-beta primer mix and a sample-barcoded 5' primer, a second PCR ran about 6 to 11 cycles. Via MiXCR, TCRdb re-called the 5' RACE reads, giving one row per CDR3 protein. The sample consists of more than 650,000 distinct CDR3 sequences, less than 70% of them appearing once. For this clonotype: Its target is not known.

Sequencing was done on a sample of blood. The clonotype was recovered from a man at least 80 years old in good health. The J gene is TRBJ2-5, the V gene TRBV20-1; 10 bases align to TRBD2. In nucleotides, the CDR3 is TGCAGTGCCCCCGCTAGCGGGAGAGAGACCCAGTACTTC. It translates to CSAPASGRETQYF.